What follows are 26 T cell receptor beta chains derived from one specimen sequenced in a study of blood T cells in healthy people across ages. Through a sample-barcoded 5' primer and a J-beta primer mix, a second PCR was run for about 6 to 12 cycles. From the 5' RACE reads, TCRdb called clonotypes with MiXCR, one entry per CDR3 protein. The data contain 600,000 or so distinct CDR3 sequences, about 30% of them singletons. Material: blood. Receptors originate from a woman over 75 in good health.

The chain employs TRBV7-7 and TRBJ2-2; D gene unclear. Germline CDR1 reads SSHAT; CDR2 reads FNYEAQ (reference sequence). The CDR3 spans 14 residues. V was cut by 4 bases and J by 2 bases, with 8 bases left in between. CDR3 sequence: CASSSAANTGELFF. CDR3 sequence (DNA): TGTGCCAGCAGCTCTGCGGCAAACACCGGGGAGCTGTTTTTT.

This clonotype was picked up a small number of times. A read error may explain this, as a much larger clone is one base away. The genes are TRBV20-1 and TRBJ2-7, with 8 bases lining up with TRBD1. The last part of the DNA fits TRBJ2-5 better; the J call may be wrong. Germline V lookup: CDR1 DFQATT, CDR2 SNEGSKA (reference sequence). The CDR3 totals 15 residues. The CDR3 here is CSASARRTGTETQYF. CDR3 DNA sequence: TGCAGTGCTAGTGCTCGTAGGACAGGGACAGAGACCCAGTACTTC.

This clonotype was seen only a few times. The V call is TRBV20-1, the J call TRBJ2-5, with D possibly TRBD1 on 5 matching bases. The ends were cut back, 5 bases at V and 0 bases at J, with 13 bases in the middle. The CDR3 length is 14 residues. Germline values: CDR1 DFQATT, CDR2 SNEGSKA (reference sequence). For the CDR3, the DNA is TGCAGTGCTTCAAGGCTGGACAACCAAGAGACCCAGTACTTC. Translating it yields CSASRLDNQETQYF.

This clonotype was seen repeatedly, ten times or more. The chain joins TRBV7-9 to TRBJ2-3, with TRBD2 as a possible D gene (5 bases). The CDR3 totals 17 residues. The germline CDR1 and CDR2 sequences are SEHNR and FQNEAQ (reference sequence). V lost 5 bases, J lost 1 base, and 19 bases lay in between. CDR3 region: CASSPPRAAARTDTQYF. CDR3 DNA sequence: TGTGCCAGCAGCCCACCCCGGGCAGCGGCCCGCACAGATACGCAGTATTTT.

In this sample, this clonotype turned up many times. The chain links TRBV5-1 to TRBJ2-5; D uncertain. Trimming took 0 bases from V and 2 from J, leaving 8 bases between them. Germline lookup yields CDR1 SGHRS and CDR2 YFSETQ. This CDR3 has 14 amino acids. The CDR3 region has the DNA TGCGCCAGCAGCTTGGGAGGCCGACAAGAGACCCAGTACTTC. Its translation: CASSLGGRQETQYF. The full variable domain, completed using reference TRBV5-1 and TRBJ2-5, is KAGVTQTPRYLIKTRGQQVTLSCSPISGHRSVSWYQQTPGQGLQFLFEYFSETQRNKGNFPGRFSGRQFSNSRSEMNVSTLELGDSALYLCASSLGGRQETQYFGPGTRLLVL.

This clonotype occurred many times. CDR3 sequence (DNA): TGTGCCAGCAGTGGTGAGGGCAATCAGCCCCAGCATTTT. Translated, it gives CASSGEGNQPQHF. The genes are TRBV2 and TRBJ1-5; D not resolved. Germline V gives CDR1 SNHLY, CDR2 FYNNEI. The CDR3 runs to 13 residues. V lost 4 bases to trimming and J lost 2 bases, with 6 bases between them.

Concerning this clonotype itself: This could be a read error, since a much larger clone is one nucleotide away. The chain couples TRBV5-1 to TRBJ2-3; 9 bases are shared with TRBD1. The germline gives CDR1 SGHRS, CDR2 YFSETQ. The CDR3 consists of 15 residues. CDR3 in amino acids: CASSYNRGPADTQNF. CDR3 nucleotide sequence: TGCGCCAGCAGCTACAACAGGGGGCCAGCAGATACGCAGAATTTT. The complete variable domain, with remaining parts taken from reference TRBV5-1 and TRBJ2-3, reads KAGVTQTPRYLIKTRGQQVTLSCSPISGHRSVSWYQQTPGQGLQFLFEYFSETQRNKGNFPGRFSGRQFSNSRSEMNVSTLELGDSALYLCASSYNRGPADTQNFGPGTRLTVL.

This clonotype was seen repeatedly, ten times or more. The V and J genes are TRBV20-1 and TRBJ2-1; 8 nucleotides line up with TRBD1. Germline CDR1 reads DFQATT; CDR2 reads SNEGSKA (reference sequence). V lost 6 bases and J lost 6; bases outside the gene matches: 10. The CDR3 has 14 residues. CDR3 bases: TGCAGTGCCCACGACAGGGGTTCGGCCAATGAGCAGTTCTTC. Its translation: CSAHDRGSANEQFF.

This clonotype was recorded a few times. The chain couples TRBV9 to TRBJ2-6, with D possibly matching TRBD2 (7 bases). V was pared by 4 bases and J by 0 bases, with 17 bases between. Germline CDR1 is SGDLS and CDR2 is YYNGEE. The CDR3 runs 18 residues. CDR3 protein: CASSPRGGHISGANVLTF. In nucleotides, the CDR3 is TGTGCCAGCAGCCCGAGGGGGGGGCATATCTCTGGGGCCAACGTCCTGACTTTC.

Note on this clonotype: A read error is possible here, since a much larger clone lies one base away. This sequence joins TRBV12-3 or TRBV12-4 and TRBJ1-4; D ambiguous. CDR3 length equals 18 residues. V was cut by 6 bases and J by 0 bases, with 20 bases left in between. The CDR3 sequence: CASRPSRRKVPTNEKLFF. The CDR3 nucleotides are TGTGCCAGCAGACCCTCTCGACGCAAAGTGCCAACTAATGAAAAACTGTTTTTT.

This clonotype was counted ten times or more. The chain combines TRBV14 with TRBJ2-1; 9 positions agree with TRBD2. CDR1 is SGHDN and CDR2 is FVKESK in the germline V gene. This CDR3 is 13 amino acids long. V was pared by 4 bases and J by 10 bases, with 5 bases of the junction left unmatched. The CDR3: CASSRTLAGEQFF. In DNA form, the CDR3 reads TGTGCCAGCAGCCGTACCCTAGCGGGGGAGCAGTTCTTC.

This clonotype was found a few times. The germline gene is not matched at one end of the junction; a read error may be the cause. This rearrangement joins TRBV12-3 or TRBV12-4 to TRBJ1-6; D uncertain. The CDR3 is 15 residues long. The CDR3 region is CASSLLRGAGSPPHF. The CDR3 DNA follows: TGTGCCAGCAGCCTTCTACGGGGAGCGGGTTCACCCCCCCACTTT.

This sequence joins TRBV12-3 or TRBV12-4 and TRBJ2-1; the D gene is possibly TRBD1 (6 bases). Trimming pared 2 bases from V and 4 bases from J, leaving 12 bases between. CDR3 length: 15 amino acids. The CDR3 DNA follows: TGTGCCAGCAGTTTAATTGGGACACCGTACAATGAGCAGTTCTTC. Residues: CASSLIGTPYNEQFF.

The chain recombines TRBV7-2 with TRBJ2-7; D could derive from TRBD1 or TRBD2 (5 bases each). The end of the DNA is better explained by TRBJ2-5, so the J call may be wrong. CDR3 length: 14 amino acids. CDR1 is SGHTA and CDR2 is FQGNSA in the germline V gene. CDR3 DNA: TGTGCCAGCAGCTTGGGGCCCTCCGCGGGGACCCAGTACTTC. It is translated as CASSLGPSAGTQYF.

This clonotype was seen ten or more times. J is TRBJ2-7 and V is TRBV5-1; the D gene is possibly TRBD1 (6 bases). CDR1 and CDR2 (germline): SGHRS, YFSETQ. V dropped 0 bases and J dropped 6 bases, with 16 bases sitting between them. The CDR3 has 15 amino acids. The CDR3 here is CASSLVNRDRGEQYF. CDR3 DNA: TGCGCCAGCAGCTTGGTCAACAGGGACCGGGGCGAGCAGTACTTC. The complete variable domain, with remaining parts taken from reference TRBV5-1 and TRBJ2-7, reads KAGVTQTPRYLIKTRGQQVTLSCSPISGHRSVSWYQQTPGQGLQFLFEYFSETQRNKGNFPGRFSGRQFSNSRSEMNVSTLELGDSALYLCASSLVNRDRGEQYFGPGTRLTVT.

Comments on this clonotype: The junction shows a germline mismatch at one end, possibly a read error. This rearrangement joins TRBV6-1 to TRBJ1-5; D not certain. The CDR3 is 14 amino acids. Germline assignment: CDR1 MNHNS and CDR2 SASEGT. This chain's CDR3 is CASREAWGGQPQHF. The CDR3 nucleotides read TGTGCCAGCAGGGAAGCCTGGGGAGGTCAGCCCCAGCATTTT.

This chain links TRBV20-1 with TRBJ2-1; D gene ambiguous. Germline assignment: CDR1 DFQATT and CDR2 SNEGSKA (reference sequence). The CDR3 covers 13 residues. Trimming took 2 bases from V and 5 from J, leaving 10 bases between them. CDR3 in amino acids: CSARTRPDNEQFF. The CDR3 DNA reads as TGCAGTGCTAGAACCCGGCCCGACAATGAGCAGTTCTTC.

This clonotype was found many times. The CDR3 loop is CSASPPGRNYEQYF. CDR3 DNA: TGCAGTGCTAGTCCCCCAGGGAGAAACTACGAGCAGTACTTC. The rearrangement uses TRBV20-1 and TRBJ2-7, with D perhaps being TRBD1 or TRBD2 (5 bases each). Between the trimmed V and J ends, which lost 3 bases and 3 bases, there was a span of 15 bases. CDR3 length: 14 amino acids. Germline V lookup: CDR1 DFQATT, CDR2 SNEGSKA (reference sequence).

The rearrangement links TRBV2 to TRBJ2-6, with D unresolved. Per the germline V gene, CDR1 is SNHLY and CDR2 is FYNNEI. This CDR3 is 14 amino acids long. The V end lost 5 bases, the J end lost 4 bases, and 9 bases lay between the germline ends. The CDR3 is CASSPVRGANVLTF. CDR3 DNA: TGTGCCAGCAGTCCAGTAAGAGGGGCCAACGTCCTGACTTTC. The full variable domain, completed using reference TRBV2 and TRBJ2-6, is EPEVTQTPSHQVTQMGQEVILRCVPISNHLYFYWYRQILGQKVEFLVSFYNNEISEKSEIFDDQFSVERPDGSNFTLKIRSTKLEDSAMYFCASSPVRGANVLTFGAGSRLTVL.

The chain joins TRBV5-1 to TRBJ2-7; D is possibly TRBD1 or TRBD2 (5 bases each). Germline V gives CDR1 SGHRS, CDR2 YFSETQ. Trimming took 0 bases from V and 6 from J, leaving 10 bases between them. The CDR3 covers 13 residues. CDR3 protein: CASSLGDDPEQYF. The CDR3, as DNA: TGCGCCAGCAGCTTGGGGGACGACCCCGAGCAGTACTTC.

This clonotype came up a few times. This sequence may be a read error, since a much larger clone differs from it by one base. The chain is built from TRBV6-2 or TRBV6-3 and TRBJ2-1; 7 positions match TRBD1. The CDR3 is 11 amino acids. The V and J ends lost 6 bases and 12 bases, in that order; junction bases with no gene match: 5. CDR1 is MNHEY and CDR2 is SVGEGT in the germline V gene. The CDR3 nucleotides read TGTGCCAGCAGAGCGAGGACAGGGCAGTTCTTC. Its protein product is CASRARTGQFF.

This clonotype was seen repeatedly, ten times or more. V and J are TRBV20-1 and TRBJ1-2; 8 positions match TRBD1. Germline V gene lookup returns CDR1 DFQATT and CDR2 SNEGSKA (reference sequence). Trimming cost V 0 bases and J 7 bases; bases outside gene matches: 7. The CDR3 runs to 14 residues. The CDR3 region has the DNA TGCAGTGCTAGAGACGGACAGGGCGTAGCTGGCTACACCTTC. It yields the protein CSARDGQGVAGYTF.

With respect to this clonotype: Being one base from a much bigger clone, this may be a read error. The rearrangement uses TRBV11-2 and TRBJ2-1, with 13 bases matching TRBD2. The junction had 20 bases not matched to a gene; V was cut back by 5 bases and J by 13 bases. This CDR3 comprises 18 residues. CDR1 is SGHAT and CDR2 is FQNNGV in the germline V gene. The CDR3 DNA reads as TGTGCCAGCAGCGTCAGACTAGCGGGGGGCGGTCGAGAAGAGACCCAGTTCTTC. It encodes CASSVRLAGGGREETQFF.

This clonotype appeared many times. The rearrangement links TRBV7-9 to TRBJ2-7; 7 nucleotides align to TRBD1. This CDR3 is 14 amino acids long. CDR1 and CDR2 from the germline V gene are SEHNR and FQNEAQ (reference sequence). V lost 5 bases and J lost 7; bases outside the gene matches: 11. The CDR3, as DNA: TGTGCCAGCAGCCCCTGGGACAGCATCTGGGAGCAGTACTTC. As protein: CASSPWDSIWEQYF.

Concerning this clonotype itself: A much bigger clone sits one base away, suggesting this may be a read error. This chain links TRBV7-9 with TRBJ2-5; D might be TRBD2 (5 bases). The germline CDR1 and CDR2 sequences are SEHNR and FQNEAQ (reference sequence). The V end was cut by 5 bases, the J end by 11 bases, with 27 bases between. The CDR3 is made up of 16 amino acids. The CDR3 sequence: CASSPTRVVTGNEQYF. The DNA of the CDR3 is TGTGCCAGCAGCCCTACAAGGGTAGTAACGGGGAATGAGCAGTACTTC.

The table lists this clonotype with many counts. The chain uses TRBV3-1 and TRBJ2-4; a possible D gene is TRBD1 (5 bases). The germline V gene encodes CDR1 LGHDT and CDR2 YNNKEL (reference sequence). The CDR3 consists of 16 residues. V lost 0 bases to trimming and J lost 1 base, with 10 bases between them. This chain's CDR3 is CASSQDQGAAKNIQYF. The CDR3 bases are TGTGCCAGCAGCCAAGATCAAGGGGCCGCCAAAAACATTCAGTACTTC.